This entry lists 13 T cell receptor beta chains sequenced from one sample in a study of beta chain features in type 1 diabetes (dated by TCRdb to 2016 to 2018). Points the paper makes about the study in general: Type 1 diabetes patients showed a moderate but significant shortening of TCRB CDR3 length in all four CD4+ subsets.

The library was prepared using the immunoSEQ multiplex PCR assay. The entire isolated RNA was reverse transcribed using the High Capacity cDNA Reverse Transcription Kit, and thus expressed TCRB transcripts were sequenced. The source is immuneACCESS, and TCRdb retained only in-frame sequences with V and J called. Part of the clones is not carried over; for the studies checked, unresolved V genes explain less than half of this, and the remainder is unexplained. Here the sample has some 240,000 clones; roughly 17% occur a single time. The ten largest clones add up to approximately 0.081% of the sample. These receptors' targets are unknown. The sequencing sample was made of naive CD4+ T cells from blood. The cell subset or site label, as the study defines it: true naive CD4+ T cells. The receptors stem from a man aged 30 to 45 with type 1 diabetes.

The V gene is TRBV7-2, the J gene TRBJ2-5; tentatively, D is TRBD1 (6 bases). CDR1 is SGHTA and CDR2 is FQGNSA in the germline V gene. Trimming took 5 bases from V and 1 from J, leaving 11 bases between them. CDR3 length: 14 residues. The CDR3 spells CASSPGQIQETQYF. CDR3 coding DNA: TGTGCCAGCAGCCCCGGACAGATCCAAGAGACCCAGTACTTC.

This clone was counted only a few times. The J gene is TRBJ2-1, the V gene TRBV30; weak D call: TRBD2 (5 bases). CDR1 and CDR2 from the germline V gene are GTSNPN and SVGIG (reference sequence). The germline V and J ends were trimmed by 4 bases and 4 bases, with 14 bases remaining between them. This CDR3 contains 14 residues. The CDR3 loop is CAWTPAGGYNEQFF. Here the CDR3 DNA reads TGTGCCTGGACCCCGGCGGGCGGTTACAATGAGCAGTTCTTC.

The V call is TRBV28, the J call TRBJ2-5, with TRBD2 matching 10 bases. The trim removed 5 bases at V and 1 base at J, leaving 4 bases unmatched. CDR3 length equals 15 residues. The germline CDR1 and CDR2 sequences are MDHEN and SYDVKM. The CDR3 region is CASSGGTSVQETQYF. The CDR3 DNA reads as TGTGCCAGCAGTGGGGGGACTAGCGTCCAAGAGACCCAGTACTTC.

The genes are TRBV5-1 and TRBJ1-1; D is possibly TRBD1 (5 bases). The V end was cut by 4 bases, the J end by 1 base, with 14 bases between. The V gene's germline CDR1 is SGHRS and CDR2 YFSETQ. The CDR3 consists of 15 residues. The CDR3 protein is CASSPEGTGNTEAFF. For the CDR3, the DNA is TGCGCCAGCAGCCCGGAGGGGACGGGGAACACTGAAGCTTTCTTT.

This clone turned up a few times. The CDR3 protein is CSEGLRTSGINEQFF. DNA of the CDR3: TGCAGCGAGGGCCTCAGGACTAGCGGGATCAATGAGCAGTTCTTC. The chain uses TRBV29-1 and TRBJ2-1, with TRBD2 matching over 12 bases. Germline loops: CDR1 SQVTM, CDR2 ANQGSEA. J lost 6 bases, V lost 7 bases, and 10 bases had no gene match. CDR3 length: 15 amino acids.

J is TRBJ1-4 and V is TRBV14, with D unresolved. This CDR3 has 13 residues. CDR1 and CDR2 from the germline V gene are SGHDN and FVKESK. Trimming cost V 0 bases and J 8 bases, with 7 bases left between them. CDR3 nucleotides: TGTGCCAGCAGCCAAGATCGGGCGGAAAAACTGTTTTTT. Translating gives CASSQDRAEKLFF.

This clone was seen a handful of times. The chain links TRBV30 to TRBJ2-1; 8 nucleotides agree with TRBD2. This CDR3 has 14 residues. Unmatched junction bases numbered 8, after V lost 1 base and J lost 9 bases. Germline values: CDR1 GTSNPN, CDR2 SVGIG (reference sequence). CDR3 coding DNA: TGTGCCTGGAGTGCCCCACTAGCGGTCACTGAGCAGTTCTTC. Translating gives CAWSAPLAVTEQFF.

The genes are TRBV10-3 and TRBJ2-4, with 9 bases aligning to TRBD1. Germline CDR1 is ENHRY and CDR2 is SYGVKD. This CDR3 has 11 residues. V trimming: 10 bases; J trimming: 15 bases; junction bases outside the gene matches: 10. CDR3 nucleotide sequence: TGTGCCACCGGGACAGGGCCGCTAGTGTACTTC. This translates into CATGTGPLVYF.

This clone has more than one count but fewer than ten. This sequence joins TRBV11-2 and TRBJ2-3, with a possible D match to TRBD2 (6 bases). The CDR3 is 15 residues long. V lost 5 bases and J 3 bases, leaving 15 bases between the germline ends. Germline-derived CDR1 and CDR2 are SGHAT and FQNNGV. The CDR3 loop reads CASSARELGTDTQYF. In DNA, the CDR3 is TGTGCCAGCAGCGCCCGGGAGTTAGGGACAGATACGCAGTATTTT.

The CDR3 is CASSLTRQGGRNEQFF. CDR3 DNA sequence: TGTGCCAGCAGCTTAACCCGACAGGGTGGTCGGAATGAGCAGTTCTTC. This chain links TRBV7-9 with TRBJ2-1, with 7 positions matching TRBD1. Germline loops: CDR1 SEHNR, CDR2 FQNEAQ (reference sequence). V shed 2 bases, J shed 7 bases, and the junction held 11 bases outside the gene matches. This CDR3 has 16 amino acids.

This clone was counted only a few times. J is TRBJ2-4 and V is TRBV7-9; no firm D call. Germline V CDR1 and CDR2: SEHNR, FQNEAQ (reference sequence). V was shortened by 3 bases and J by 8 bases, with 5 bases between the two germline ends. The CDR3 runs 11 residues. The CDR3 protein is CASSFSDIQYF. The CDR3 DNA sequence: TGTGCCAGCAGCTTTTCCGACATTCAGTACTTC.

This chain uses TRBV29-1 with TRBJ1-1; D gene unclear. The V gene's germline CDR1 is SQVTM and CDR2 ANQGSEA. Trimming stripped 4 bases from V and 3 bases from J, with 12 bases between. The CDR3 sequence is 13 residues long. CDR3 amino acids: CSVVRRIDTEAFF. The CDR3 nucleotides are TGCAGCGTTGTTCGGAGGATAGACACTGAAGCTTTCTTT. The full variable domain, with the rest looked up from reference TRBV29-1 and TRBJ1-1, is SAVISQKPSRDICQRGTSLTIQCQVDSQVTMMFWYRQQPGQSLTLIATANQGSEATYESGFVIDKFPISRPNLTFSTLTVSNMSPEDSSIYLCSVVRRIDTEAFFGQGTRLTVV.

This clone came up a few times. This sequence joins TRBV6-5 and TRBJ2-1; D might be TRBD1 (7 bases). The length of the CDR3 is 15 residues. Germline CDR1 and CDR2: MNHEY and SVGAGI. V lost 7 bases and J lost 5, with 18 bases in between. This CDR3 is CASNLAGQTNNEQFF. In DNA form, the CDR3 reads TGTGCCAGCAACCTTGCGGGACAGACTAACAATGAGCAGTTCTTC.